A single sample gave rise to the 32 T cell receptor beta chains below, sequenced in a study of human T cells and chemical hapten exposure. TCRdb passed the 5' RACE reads through MiXCR, listing each CDR3 protein once. The sample has roughly 81,000 distinct CDR3 sequences; around a sixth are singletons. Unfractionated whole blood was the source from which total RNA was extracted. Source of these receptors: a female donor in good health.

This clonotype was seen only a few times. J is TRBJ2-7 and V is TRBV27, with D perhaps TRBD1 (7 bases). In germline, CDR1 is MNHEY, CDR2 SMNVEV (reference sequence). The V end was cut by 0 bases, the J end by 4 bases, with 16 bases between. The CDR3 totals 16 residues. The CDR3 is CASSLSRGTVLYEQYF. Written as DNA, the CDR3 is TGTGCCAGCAGTTTATCACGGGGGACAGTCCTTTACGAGCAGTACTTC.

The chain links TRBV2 to TRBJ2-1, with D maybe TRBD2 (5 bases). Germline V gives CDR1 SNHLY, CDR2 FYNNEI. Trimming shortened V by 7 bases and J by 0 bases, and 13 bases separated the two germline ends. This CDR3 is 15 amino acids long. CDR3 amino acids: CASTPLANSYNEQFF. The CDR3 bases are TGTGCCAGCACCCCCCTAGCCAACTCCTACAATGAGCAGTTCTTC.

J is TRBJ1-3 and V is TRBV20-1, with D unresolved. This CDR3 has 13 residues. From germline, CDR1 is DFQATT and CDR2 SNEGSKA (reference sequence). Trimming cost V 7 bases and J 2 bases, with 12 bases left between them. The CDR3 is CSVPDPTGNTIYF. The CDR3 nucleotides read TGCAGTGTTCCGGACCCCACTGGAAACACCATATATTTT.

The CDR3 is CASSAYTPSSGRDNEQFF. As DNA, the CDR3 is TGTGCCAGCAGCGCTTACACCCCCTCTAGCGGGAGGGACAATGAGCAGTTCTTC. The chain links TRBV4-2 to TRBJ2-1; TRBD2 matches at 12 bases. The CDR3 has 18 residues. Per the germline V gene, CDR1 is LGHNA and CDR2 is YNFKEQ. V was pared by 5 bases and J by 5 bases, with 13 bases of the junction left unmatched.

The chain links TRBV6-6 to TRBJ1-6; TRBD1 matches 9 bases. The CDR3 spans 18 residues. CDR1 MNHNY and CDR2 SVGAGI come from the germline V gene (reference sequence). With 4 bases clipped from V and 7 bases from J, the junction kept 14 bases outside the gene matches. The CDR3 spells CASSSSGTGGEYNSPLHF. The CDR3 DNA follows: TGTGCCAGCAGTTCCTCCGGAACAGGGGGCGAATACAATTCACCCCTCCACTTT.

The chain employs TRBV20-1 and TRBJ1-1; 7 bases are shared with TRBD1. Looked up from germline, CDR1 is DFQATT and CDR2 is SNEGSKA (reference sequence). Germline trimming cut 3 bases from V and 4 bases from J; bases unmatched to any gene: 11. The CDR3 consists of 15 residues. CDR3 bases: TGCAGTGCTAGCCCGACAGGGCAAGAGGGCACTGAAGCTTTCTTT. The encoded protein is CSASPTGQEGTEAFF.

This clonotype was picked up a small number of times. The chain is built from TRBV10-3 and TRBJ2-1, with 8 bases fitting TRBD2. Germline V lookup: CDR1 ENHRY, CDR2 SYGVKD. This CDR3 comprises 15 residues. The V and J ends lost 3 bases and 4 bases, in that order; junction bases with no gene match: 5. For the CDR3, the DNA is TGTGCCATCAGTGAAGCGGGGGCCGATTACAATGAGCAGTTCTTC. Its protein is CAISEAGADYNEQFF.

The J gene is TRBJ1-6, the V gene TRBV15; D is unresolved. CDR3 size: 16 residues. Germline assignment: CDR1 LNHNV and CDR2 YYDKDF (reference sequence). V lost 5 bases, J lost 2 bases, and 13 bases lay in between. CDR3 loop: CATSDRGGTYNSPLHF. CDR3 in DNA: TGTGCCACCAGCGACCGCGGAGGGACCTATAATTCACCCCTCCACTTT.

This clonotype was seen a handful of times. The rearrangement uses TRBV12-5 and TRBJ1-5; 7 nucleotides agree with TRBD1. The CDR3 has 17 amino acids. Germline values: CDR1 LGHNT, CDR2 FRNRAP. The J segment lost 0 bases and the V segment lost 1 base, leaving 6 bases of the junction unmatched. CDR3 in DNA: TGTGCTAGTGGTTTGGCTAGACAGGGTTATAGCAATCAGCCCCAGCATTTT. It yields the protein CASGLARQGYSNQPQHF.

This rearrangement joins TRBV12-3 or TRBV12-4 to TRBJ2-7; 12 nucleotides match TRBD2. The CDR3 spans 15 residues. The J segment lost 5 bases and the V segment lost 6 bases, leaving 8 bases of the junction unmatched. CDR3 loop: CASSPTSGSRNEQYF. The CDR3 DNA reads TGTGCCAGCAGCCCGACTAGCGGGAGTCGGAACGAGCAGTACTTC.

This clonotype was seen a single time. V usage is TRBV6-5 and J usage is TRBJ1-3; D perhaps matches TRBD1 (6 bases). The CDR3 is 16 amino acids. Deletions cut 0 bases from V and 8 bases from J, with 17 bases between. CDR1 is MNHEY, CDR2 SVGAGI, per germline. The CDR3 DNA reads TGTGCCAGCAGTTACTCACCACGGACAGCCTTTGACACCATATATTTT. Protein product: CASSYSPRTAFDTIYF.

V is TRBV5-5 and J is TRBJ1-2; D is undetermined. V shed 2 bases and J shed 0 bases, with 11 bases lying between them. From germline, CDR1 is SGHKS and CDR2 YYEKEE (reference sequence). The CDR3 totals 15 residues. DNA for the CDR3: TGTGCCAGCAGCTTTTCCCCCACACCTAACTATGGCTACACCTTC. Its translation is CASSFSPTPNYGYTF. Filled out from reference TRBV5-5 and TRBJ1-2, the complete variable domain reads DAGVTQSPTHLIKTRGQQVTLRCSPISGHKSVSWYQQVLGQGPQFIFQYYEKEERGRGNFPDRFSARQFPNYSSELNVNALLLGDSALYLCASSFSPTPNYGYTFGSGTRLTVV.

The chain recombines TRBV12-3 or TRBV12-4 with TRBJ1-1, with 7 bases lining up with TRBD1. Trimming took 1 base from V and 0 from J; bases not matched to a gene: 2. The CDR3 has 15 residues. The chain's CDR3 is CASSLGGGMNTEAFF. The DNA of the CDR3 is TGTGCCAGCAGTTTAGGAGGGGGCATGAACACTGAAGCTTTCTTT.

The chain carries TRBV7-9 and TRBJ1-4; D unresolved. Deletions cut 5 bases from V and 8 bases from J, with 15 bases between. CDR1 is SEHNR and CDR2 is FQNEAQ in the germline V gene (reference sequence). This CDR3 contains 14 residues. CDR3 DNA: TGTGCCAGCAGCCCAAAGGGTTCGGGGGAAAAACTGTTTTTT. As protein: CASSPKGSGEKLFF.

J is TRBJ2-3 and V is TRBV7-2; D not resolved. The V gene lost 2 bases and the J gene lost 0 bases, with 9 bases spanning the gap. The CDR3 loop spans 15 amino acids. Germline V gene lookup returns CDR1 SGHTA and CDR2 FQGNSA. Here the CDR3 reads CASSLSQTSTDTQYF. CDR3 in DNA: TGTGCCAGCAGCTTATCCCAGACTAGCACAGATACGCAGTATTTT.

This clonotype was detected only a few times. J is TRBJ1-5 and V is TRBV5-6; a weak D match, TRBD1 (6 bases). The length of the CDR3 is 14 residues. Deletions cut 0 bases from V and 4 bases from J, with 8 bases between. Germline values: CDR1 SGHDT, CDR2 YYEEEE. The CDR3 nucleotides read TGTGCCAGCAGCTTGGGACAGGATAATCAGCCCCAGCATTTT. Its protein product is CASSLGQDNQPQHF.

This clonotype was observed many times. V is TRBV12-3 or TRBV12-4 and J is TRBJ1-6; D not resolved. This CDR3 has 14 residues. The V and J ends lost 2 bases and 3 bases respectively, with 5 bases between them. This CDR3 reads CASSLRSYNSPLHF. CDR3 coding DNA: TGTGCCAGCAGTTTACGTAGCTATAATTCACCCCTCCACTTT.

The rearrangement uses TRBV12-3 or TRBV12-4 and TRBJ1-6; 10 bases fit TRBD1. The CDR3 sequence is 15 residues long. Trimming cost V 4 bases and J 7 bases; bases outside gene matches: 4. The CDR3 nucleotides read TGTGCCAGCAGTTCCGGACAGGGGGGCAATTCACCCCTCCACTTT. Its translation is CASSSGQGGNSPLHF.

The chain uses TRBV6-4 and TRBJ2-1; D is unresolved. Germline loops: CDR1 MRHNA, CDR2 SNTAGT. Trimming took off 3 bases at V and 3 bases at J, with 9 bases between the two ends. The CDR3 length is 14 residues. The CDR3 DNA is TGTGCCAGCAGTGAGGACGGGCGCTACAATGAGCAGTTCTTC. Protein: CASSEDGRYNEQFF.

J is TRBJ1-5 and V is TRBV27, with 9 bases aligning to TRBD1. Trimming took 5 bases from V and 7 from J; bases not matched to a gene: 9. This CDR3 region has 15 residues. CDR1 and CDR2 from the germline V gene are MNHEY and SMNVEV (reference sequence). CDR3 sequence reads: CASSLEYTGGQPQHF. In nucleotides, the CDR3 is TGTGCCAGCAGTCTAGAGTATACAGGGGGCCAGCCCCAGCATTTT.

The chain joins TRBV4-3 to TRBJ1-2; the match to TRBD1 covers 9 bases. This CDR3 is built from 17 residues. After removal of 0 bases from V and 5 bases from J, the junction contained 10 bases not matched to a gene. Looked up from germline, CDR1 is LGHNA and CDR2 is YSLEER. CDR3 in amino acids: CASSQDIRTGAGYGYTF. CDR3 DNA: TGCGCCAGCAGCCAAGATATCCGGACAGGGGCCGGGTATGGCTACACCTTC.

This clonotype was found a few times. V gene TRBV6-4 combines with J gene TRBJ2-5; TRBD2 agrees at 9 bases. V shed 0 bases and J 4 bases; nucleotides not matched to a gene: 3. Germline V CDR1 and CDR2: MRHNA, SNTAGT. This CDR3 comprises 15 residues. CDR3 sequence: CASSDSAGGPETQYF. In nucleotides, the CDR3 is TGTGCCAGCAGTGACTCTGCGGGGGGGCCAGAGACCCAGTACTTC.

The sample holds a few counts of this clonotype. The chain has TRBV9 and TRBJ2-4; D is unresolved. There are 13 residues in the CDR3. The germline V gene encodes CDR1 SGDLS and CDR2 YYNGEE. Trimming took off 3 bases at V and 7 bases at J, with 11 bases between the two ends. CDR3 sequence reads: CASSEDGVNIQYF. Written as DNA, the CDR3 is TGTGCCAGCAGCGAGGATGGCGTCAACATTCAGTACTTC.

The V and J genes are TRBV7-2 and TRBJ2-2, with D unresolved. The CDR3 runs 15 residues. The germline gives CDR1 SGHTA, CDR2 FQGNSA. Trimming cost V 3 bases and J 1 base, with 9 bases left between them. CDR3: CASSFKVMNTGELFF. In DNA form, the CDR3 reads TGTGCCAGCAGCTTTAAGGTCATGAACACCGGGGAGCTGTTTTTT. The variable domain in full, completed from reference TRBV7-2 and TRBJ2-2, reads GAGVSQSPSNKVTEKGKDVELRCDPISGHTALYWYRQSLGQGLEFLIYFQGNSAPDKSGLPSDRFSAERTGGSVSTLTIQRTQQEDSAVYLCASSFKVMNTGELFFGEGSRLTVL.

In its sample, this clonotype was seen a few times. The chain uses TRBV30 and TRBJ2-1, with D perhaps being TRBD1 or TRBD2 (5 bases each). The CDR3 contains 12 residues. Trimming took 3 bases from V and 6 from J, leaving 9 bases between them. The germline gives CDR1 GTSNPN, CDR2 SVGIG (reference sequence). The CDR3 protein is CAWRRGGNEQFF. DNA of the CDR3: TGTGCCTGGAGGAGGGGCGGCAATGAGCAGTTCTTC.

This clonotype was seen a few times. The gene calls are TRBV20-1 and TRBJ2-7; D is tentatively TRBD1 or TRBD2 (5 bases each). This CDR3 has 14 amino acids. V was clipped by 0 bases and J by 3 bases, with 12 bases between them. Germline CDR1 reads DFQATT; CDR2 reads SNEGSKA (reference sequence). The CDR3 DNA reads TGCAGTGCTAGAGATCTGAGAGGGGACTACGAGCAGTACTTC. Encoded protein: CSARDLRGDYEQYF.

This clonotype was seen many times. The genes are TRBV6-1 and TRBJ1-1; D not certain. Deletions cut 2 bases from V and 1 base from J, with 8 bases between. The CDR3 contains 14 residues. CDR1 is MNHNS, CDR2 SASEGT, per germline. CDR3 bases: TGTGCCAGCAGTGAAACGGCAGAGAACACTGAAGCTTTCTTT. This sequence encodes CASSETAENTEAFF.

This clonotype was found many times. The CDR3 is CSVATGDEQYF. The CDR3, as DNA: TGCAGCGTGGCGACAGGAGACGAGCAGTACTTC. V gene TRBV29-1 combines with J gene TRBJ2-7; the D gene is possibly TRBD1 (6 bases). In germline, CDR1 is SQVTM, CDR2 ANQGSEA. Trimming left V 6 bases short and J 5 bases short, with 11 bases between. The CDR3 loop spans 11 amino acids.

This clonotype has just a few counts. The gene calls are TRBV20-1 and TRBJ2-3; D perhaps matches TRBD2 (5 bases). Per the germline V gene, CDR1 is DFQATT and CDR2 is SNEGSKA (reference sequence). V gave up 1 base and J gave up 2 bases, with 13 bases separating them. The CDR3 loop spans 15 amino acids. CDR3 DNA: TGCAGTGCTAGAGGGAGGAGAACACCCACAGATACGCAGTATTTT. This encodes CSARGRRTPTDTQYF.

The chain couples TRBV3-1 to TRBJ2-5; D is perhaps TRBD2 (6 bases). The V and J ends lost 4 bases and 9 bases respectively, with 21 bases between them. Germline CDR1 is LGHDT and CDR2 is YNNKEL (reference sequence). The CDR3 consists of 15 residues. CDR3 region: CASSLGDGGGTAQYF. In DNA, the CDR3 is TGTGCCAGCAGCCTAGGGGACGGTGGAGGGACGGCCCAGTACTTC.

This clonotype has just a few counts. The chain carries TRBV28 and TRBJ2-5; D possibly corresponds to TRBD2 (6 bases). The V end lost 5 bases, the J end lost 1 base, and 23 bases lay between the germline ends. The germline CDR1 and CDR2 sequences are MDHEN and SYDVKM. The CDR3 has 18 amino acids. CDR3: CASSPGPGRKLAQETQYF. CDR3 nucleotides: TGTGCCAGCAGTCCAGGCCCGGGACGTAAACTAGCCCAAGAGACCCAGTACTTC.

The chain is built from TRBV28 and TRBJ1-5; TRBD1 matches 7 bases. With 5 bases clipped from V and 3 bases from J, the junction kept 7 bases outside the gene matches. Germline loops: CDR1 MDHEN, CDR2 SYDVKM. The CDR3 consists of 15 residues. In nucleotides, the CDR3 is TGTGCCAGCAGTCCTACAGGGGCGCTCAATCAGCCCCAGCATTTT. Its translation is CASSPTGALNQPQHF.